The rows below give T cell receptor beta chains drawn from one sample of a study of cytomegalovirus exposure and HLA in healthy donors. Here immunoSEQ multiplex PCR was the method, and the copy in TCRdb shows in-frame clones only, minus some. This table has roughly 100,000 clones, around 80% appearing once. The material sequenced was PBMCs. These receptors came from a man aged 35 to 55 in good health and CMV-seronegative. The CDR3 runs from the conserved cysteine through the conserved F or W. A D gene is named only where the DNA matches it firmly. Clone size is not always given. Where it is, it says once, few, many or a class for expanded clones.

v_gene	abundance	d_gene	j_gene	CDR3nt	CDR3aa
TRBV6-1	-	-	TRBJ2-7	TGTGCCAGCACTGACGGTTACGAGCAGTACTTC	CASTDGYEQYF
TRBV6-5	-	TRBD2	TRBJ2-7	TGTGCCAGCAGTTACCTAGCGGGGGGTTACGAGCAGTACTTC	CASSYLAGGYEQYF
TRBV6-1	-	-	TRBJ2-6	TGTGCCAGCAGTGGAGGGACTTCTATTTCTGGGGCCAACGTCCTGACTTTC	CASSGGTSISGANVLTF
TRBV25-1	-	TRBD1	TRBJ2-1	TGTGCCAGCAGTCGGGACAGGGTGAACAATGAGCAGTTCTTC	CASSRDRVNNEQFF
TRBV14	few	TRBD1	TRBJ1-2	TGTGCCAGCAGCCTTCGGACAGGGGAGAACTATGGCTACACCTTC	CASSLRTGENYGYTF
TRBV11-2	-	-	TRBJ1-4	TGTGCCAGCAGCTCAACGGGACAAAGTAATGAAAAACTGTTTTTT	CASSSTGQSNEKLFF
TRBV2	-	TRBD2	TRBJ2-1	TGTGCCAGCAGTGGGACTAGCGGGGGCTCCTACAATGAGCAGTTCTTC	CASSGTSGGSYNEQFF
TRBV27	-	TRBD1	TRBJ1-2	TGTGCCAGCAGTAAAGGGACAGGGTTTTATGGCTACACCTTC	CASSKGTGFYGYTF
TRBV7-8	once	-	TRBJ2-3	TGTGCCAGCAGCTCTTTTGGGGGGGCCCTCACAGATACGCAGTATTTT	CASSSFGGALTDTQYF
TRBV7-2	-	TRBD1	TRBJ2-7	TGTGCCAGCAGCTTTTGGACAGGGGGGATTGCCAACGAGCAGTACTTC	CASSFWTGGIANEQYF
TRBV27	few	-	TRBJ1-1	TGTGCCAGCCCGGGGGGACGGAAGAACACTGAAGCTTTCTTT	CASPGGRKNTEAFF
TRBV7-9	-	-	TRBJ1-1	TGTGCCAGCAGCTCGAGAGCAGGGGAAGCTTTCTTT	CASSSRAGEAFF
TRBV11-3	-	TRBD2	TRBJ2-3	TGTGCCAGCAGCCCGGGCCGGGGACTAGCGTTCGAGTCGGCAGATACGCAGTATTTT	CASSPGRGLAFESADTQYF
TRBV5-1	-	TRBD2	TRBJ2-3	TGCGCCAGCAACCTGCGGACTAGCGGGGCGGAAGATACGCAGTATTTT	CASNLRTSGAEDTQYF
TRBV19	-	TRBD1	TRBJ1-6	TGTGCCAGTAGTGGGCGACAGGGGCGATCACCCCTCCACTTT	CASSGRQGRSPLHF
TRBV9	-	-	TRBJ2-5	TGTGCCAGCAGCGTAAACGCGGGAGAGACCCAGTACTTC	CASSVNAGETQYF
TRBV7-2	-	-	TRBJ1-2	TGTGCCAGCAGCTTAGAAGCGGTGGCGAAAGGCTACACCTTC	CASSLEAVAKGYTF
TRBV2	-	TRBD1	TRBJ1-3	TGTGCCAGCAGGGGACAGAGCTCTGGAAACACCATATATTTT	CASRGQSSGNTIYF
TRBV27	-	TRBD1	TRBJ2-2	TGTGCCAGCGCCCTGGTGGGGACAGGGGCGAACACCGGGGAGCTGTTTTTT	CASALVGTGANTGELFF
TRBV2	once	TRBD1	TRBJ1-5	TGTGCCAGCAGTCGGACAGGGAGCAATCAGCCCCAGCATTTT	CASSRTGSNQPQHF
TRBV6-1	-	-	TRBJ2-3	TGTGCCAGCAGGCCAAAGAAAGGGGGGGCTGATACGCAGTATTTT	CASRPKKGGADTQYF
TRBV7-2	-	-	TRBJ1-1	TGTGCCAGCAGCAGAGTCCAGGGGTTCAACACTGAAGCTTTCTTT	CASSRVQGFNTEAFF
TRBV19	-	TRBD2	TRBJ2-1	TGTGCCAGTTCCCAGAGCGGGGGGTCCTACAATGAGCAGTTCTTC	CASSQSGGSYNEQFF
TRBV9	-	-	TRBJ2-7	TGTGCCAGCAGCGTAGAAGGGGCGGAGCAGTACTTC	CASSVEGAEQYF
TRBV7-2	-	TRBD1	TRBJ2-7	TGTGCCAGCAGCTTAGTTTCGGACAGGGGTTACGAGCAGTACTTC	CASSLVSDRGYEQYF
TRBV11-3	-	TRBD2	TRBJ2-1	TGTGCCAGCAGCTTAGTATCGGCTAGCGGGTGGGGTGAGCAGTTCTTC	CASSLVSASGWGEQFF
TRBV7-3	few	-	TRBJ2-6	TGTGCCAGCAGCTTAACGTGGGGAGACACCTTCTCTGGGGCCAACGTCCTGACTTTC	CASSLTWGDTFSGANVLTF
TRBV6-5	-	TRBD1	TRBJ1-1	TGTGCCAGCCACCGGACAGGGGGATCCACTGAAGCTTTCTTT	CASHRTGGSTEAFF
TRBV9	-	-	TRBJ1-3	TGTGCCAGCAGCTTTACGAGCTCTGGAAACACCATATATTTT	CASSFTSSGNTIYF
TRBV19	-	-	TRBJ2-3	TGTGCCAGTAGCGGGGGGCAGGCGTTGGCGGATACGCAGTATTTT	CASSGGQALADTQYF
TRBV6-1	-	-	TRBJ1-1	TGTGCCAACAGGGAAATTTTGCGGACTGAAGCTTTCTTT	CANREILRTEAFF
TRBV5-1	-	-	TRBJ1-4	TGCGCCAGCAGCTTGGTGGTTGGGGGCAAAGATGAAAAACTGTTTTTT	CASSLVVGGKDEKLFF
TRBV7-2	once	-	TRBJ1-3	TGTGCCAGCAGCCCTGACAGCTCCTCCATATATTTT	CASSPDSSSIYF
TRBV6-1	-	-	TRBJ1-5	TGTGCCAGCAGTGGAAGTTTTCAGGCAGGCAATCAGCCCCAGCATTTT	CASSGSFQAGNQPQHF
TRBV5-1	-	-	TRBJ2-1	TGCGCCAGCAGCCTTCGGGTAGCTTCAAACAATGAGCAGTTCTTC	CASSLRVASNNEQFF
TRBV5-1	few	TRBD2	TRBJ2-3	TGCGCCAGCAGCCCGCGGGGGATCACAGATACGCAGTATTTT	CASSPRGITDTQYF
TRBV6-1	-	-	TRBJ2-3	TGTGCCAGCAGTGAAGCTGACAGGACAGATACGCAGTATTTT	CASSEADRTDTQYF
TRBV5-1	-	TRBD2	TRBJ2-5	TGCGCCAGCAGCATGGGACTAGCGGGACAAGAGACCCAGTACTTC	CASSMGLAGQETQYF
TRBV7-9	-	-	TRBJ1-5	TGTGCCAGCAGCTTAGGAGGACTGGGGAATCAGCCCCAGCATTTT	CASSLGGLGNQPQHF
TRBV9	once	-	TRBJ1-1	TGTGCCAGCAAGGCGGGTACTGAAGCTTTCTTT	CASKAGTEAFF
TRBV7-9	-	TRBD2	TRBJ2-5	TGTGCCAGCAGCGGGAGAACTAGCGGGGGACGACAAGAGACCCAGTACTTC	CASSGRTSGGRQETQYF
TRBV7-2	-	-	TRBJ2-5	TGTGCCAGCAGCCCTTTGGGGGGGCGAGAGACCCAGTACTTC	CASSPLGGRETQYF
TRBV5-1	-	TRBD1	TRBJ2-1	TGCGCCAGCAGCTTAAACCCGGGACAGGGTTACTATGAGCAGTTCTTC	CASSLNPGQGYYEQFF
TRBV5-1	-	TRBD2	TRBJ2-3	TGCGCCAGCAGCCCGGGACTAGCGGCTAGCACAGATACGCAGTATTTT	CASSPGLAASTDTQYF
TRBV18	once	-	TRBJ1-2	TGTGCCAGCTCACGTACGACAGAATTCTATGGCTACACCTTC	CASSRTTEFYGYTF
TRBV27	-	-	TRBJ2-1	TGTGCCAGCAGTTTAGGATCCTGGAGCAATGAGCAGTTCTTC	CASSLGSWSNEQFF
TRBV12-5	-	-	TRBJ2-1	TGTGCTAGTGGTCGGGACACCGCGGGTGAGCAGTTCTTC	CASGRDTAGEQFF
TRBV19	-	TRBD2	TRBJ2-4	TGTGCCAGTACTCCACCGGGAGGGTACAAAAACATTCAGTACTTC	CASTPPGGYKNIQYF
TRBV4-1	-	-	TRBJ2-2	TGCGCCAGCAGCCAAGACAGGGTGTGGACCGGGGAGCTGTTTTTT	CASSQDRVWTGELFF
TRBV9	-	TRBD1	TRBJ1-3	TGTGCCAGCAGCGACCGGACAGGGGCGGCAAACACCATATATTTT	CASSDRTGAANTIYF
TRBV19	-	TRBD1	TRBJ1-4	TGTGCCAGTAGTATATTTCTCGCTAGTGGGACAGATGAAAAACTGTTTTTT	CASSIFLASGTDEKLFF
TRBV7-6	-	TRBD1	TRBJ1-1	TGTGCCAGCAGCTTAGTACAGGGGAATACTGAAGCTTTCTTT	CASSLVQGNTEAFF
TRBV2	-	-	TRBJ2-7	TGTGCCAGCAGGGCTCAGGTCCAGCAGTACTTC	CASRAQVQQYF